This T cell receptor (beta chain) emerged from a study of T cells in Graves' hyperthyroidism and ophthalmopathy. Germline values: CDR1 LGHNT, CDR2 FRNRAP. Trimming left V 2 bases short and J 7 bases short, with 9 bases between. The CDR3 extends over 14 amino acids. The TCR beta CDR3 regions underwent amplification using RNA transcripts as the source. Researchers ran a first-round RT-PCR on the TCR CDR3 using the HTBI primer set. TCRdb reprocessed the multiplex PCR reads via MiXCR and lists one record per CDR3 protein. The sample includes around 300,000 distinct CDR3 sequences, around 13% of them seen just once. In its sample, this clonotype was seen many times.

This receptor was identified in a woman aged 40 to 50 with Graves' ophthalmopathy. Sequencing input: blood. This chain links TRBV12-5 with TRBJ1-6; D gene ambiguous. This chain's CDR3 is CASGLPQQNSPLHF. Written as DNA, the CDR3 is TGTGCTAGTGGTTTGCCTCAACAGAATTCACCCCTCCACTTT. Supplemented by reference TRBV12-5 and TRBJ1-6, the full variable domain reads DARVTQTPRHKVTEMGQEVTMRCQPILGHNTVFWYRQTMMQGLELLAYFRNRAPLDDSGMPKDRFSAEMPDATLATLKIQPSEPRDSAVYFCASGLPQQNSPLHFGNGTRLTVT.